The clone carrying this T cell receptor (beta chain) was detected only once. The target antigen is unknown. Produced via immunoSEQ multiplex PCR; TCRdb's table is partial and in-frame only. Of about 2.4 million clones in the sample, 93% were seen once. A CD45RA+ naive subset and a CD45RA-negative memory subset were split from CD4+ cells. This sample is drawn from a study of shared clonotypes between healthy human individuals. General observations from the study: The study's rarefaction showed incomplete sorted-subset sequencing despite large depth. Generation probability values for non-shared clonotypes were lower than those for clonotypes shared by all four donors. Collection of samples was limited to blood; tissue repertoires likely differ.

CDR3 length: 14 residues. Losses at the gene ends were 4 bases for V and 2 bases for J; bases not matched to a gene: 3. CDR1 is SGHNT and CDR2 is YYREEE in the germline V gene (reference sequence). The source material was naive CD4+ T cells from PBMCs. Subset here: CD45RA+ positively selected. The source is a man between 18 and 35 years old in good health. Some clones in this sample may be carry-over from other donors' samples. The J gene is TRBJ2-3, the V gene TRBV5-4, with 8 nucleotides matching TRBD1. The CDR3 DNA sequence: TGTGCCAGCAGCATGACAGGGGCCACAGATACGCAGTATTTT. This encodes CASSMTGATDTQYF.